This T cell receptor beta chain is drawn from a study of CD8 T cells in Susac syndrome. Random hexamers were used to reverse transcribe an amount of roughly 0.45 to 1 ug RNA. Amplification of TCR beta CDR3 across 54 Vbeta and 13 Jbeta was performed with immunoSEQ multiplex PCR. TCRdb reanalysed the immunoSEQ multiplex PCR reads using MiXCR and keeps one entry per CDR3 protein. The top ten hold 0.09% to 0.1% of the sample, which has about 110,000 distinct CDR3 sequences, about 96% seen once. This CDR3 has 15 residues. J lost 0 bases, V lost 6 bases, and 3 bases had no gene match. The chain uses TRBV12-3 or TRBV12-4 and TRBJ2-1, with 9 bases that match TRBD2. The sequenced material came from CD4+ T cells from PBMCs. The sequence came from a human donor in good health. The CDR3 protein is CASSRGGASYNEQFF. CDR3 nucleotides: TGTGCCAGCAGCCGCGGGGGGGCCTCCTACAATGAGCAGTTCTTC.